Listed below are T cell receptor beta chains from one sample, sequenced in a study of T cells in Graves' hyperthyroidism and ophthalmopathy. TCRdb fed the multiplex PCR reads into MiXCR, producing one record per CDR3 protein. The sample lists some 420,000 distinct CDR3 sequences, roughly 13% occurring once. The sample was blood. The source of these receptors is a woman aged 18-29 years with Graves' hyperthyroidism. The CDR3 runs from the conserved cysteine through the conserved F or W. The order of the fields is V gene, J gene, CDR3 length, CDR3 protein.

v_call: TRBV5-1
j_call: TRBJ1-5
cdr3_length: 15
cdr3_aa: CASSLAGYSNQPQHF

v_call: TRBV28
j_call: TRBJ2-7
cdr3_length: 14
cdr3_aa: CASSFGAGTYEQYF

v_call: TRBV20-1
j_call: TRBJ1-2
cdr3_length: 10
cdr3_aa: CSARNYGYTF

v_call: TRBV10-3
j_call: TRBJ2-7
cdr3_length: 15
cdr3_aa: CAISDLGQVFSEQYF

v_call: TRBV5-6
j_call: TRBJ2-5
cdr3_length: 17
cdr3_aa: CASSWWGTGINQETQYF

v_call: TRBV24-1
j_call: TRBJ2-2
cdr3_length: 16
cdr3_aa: CATSDPTGALTGELFF

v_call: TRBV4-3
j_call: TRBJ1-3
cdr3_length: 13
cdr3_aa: CASSQDVGNTIYF

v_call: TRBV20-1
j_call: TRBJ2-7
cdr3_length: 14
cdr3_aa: CSAKDSGRSYEQYF

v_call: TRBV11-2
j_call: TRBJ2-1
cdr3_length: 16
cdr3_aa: CASSFVTSGRYSEQFF

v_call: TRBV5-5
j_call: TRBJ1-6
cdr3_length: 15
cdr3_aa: CASSFSGERNSPLHF

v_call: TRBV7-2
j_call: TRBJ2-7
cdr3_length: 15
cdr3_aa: CASSFASSGRYEQYF

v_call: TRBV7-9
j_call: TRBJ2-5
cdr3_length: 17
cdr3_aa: CASSVTGTGRPKETQYF

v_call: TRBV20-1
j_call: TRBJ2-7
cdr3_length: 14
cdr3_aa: CSASGLASSYEQYF

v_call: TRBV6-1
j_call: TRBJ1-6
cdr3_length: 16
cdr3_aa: CASSEVPQGPNSPLHF

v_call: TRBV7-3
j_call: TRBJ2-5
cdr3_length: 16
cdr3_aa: CASSLGILEGQETQYF

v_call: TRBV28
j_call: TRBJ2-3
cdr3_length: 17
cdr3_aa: CASSLRLAGLAVDTQYF

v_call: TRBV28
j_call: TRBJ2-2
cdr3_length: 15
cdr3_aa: CASSLGSAGAGELFF

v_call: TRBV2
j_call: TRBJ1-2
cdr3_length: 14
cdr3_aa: CAGSAGGQGYGYTF

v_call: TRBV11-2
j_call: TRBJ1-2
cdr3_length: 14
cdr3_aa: CASSLDTGVYGYTF

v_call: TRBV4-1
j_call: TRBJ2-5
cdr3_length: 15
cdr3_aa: CASSQEGRSQETQYF

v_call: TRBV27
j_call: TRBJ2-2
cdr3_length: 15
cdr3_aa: CASSLSWSNTGELFF

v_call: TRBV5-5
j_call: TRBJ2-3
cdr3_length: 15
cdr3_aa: CASSWSGTGTDTQYF

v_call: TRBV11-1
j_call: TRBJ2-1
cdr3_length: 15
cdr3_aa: CASSPKAGAINEQFF

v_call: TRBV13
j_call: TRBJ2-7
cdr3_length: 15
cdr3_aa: CASSFGDRGSYEQYF

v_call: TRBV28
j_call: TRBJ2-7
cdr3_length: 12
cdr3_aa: CASSPPHYEQYF

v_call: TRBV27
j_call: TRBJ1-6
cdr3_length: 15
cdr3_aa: CASSDRTPRYSPLHF

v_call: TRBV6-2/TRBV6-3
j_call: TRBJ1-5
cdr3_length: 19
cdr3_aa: CASSYEAFTGAKGNQPQHF

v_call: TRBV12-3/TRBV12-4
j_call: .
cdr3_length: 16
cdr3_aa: CASSVLSSASYNEQYF

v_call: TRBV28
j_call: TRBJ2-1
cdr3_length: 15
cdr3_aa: CASIAYWGSYNEQFF

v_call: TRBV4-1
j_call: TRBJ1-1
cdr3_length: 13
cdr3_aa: CASSQQARTEAFF

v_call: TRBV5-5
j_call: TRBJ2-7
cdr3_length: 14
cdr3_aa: CASSFFLGSNEQYF

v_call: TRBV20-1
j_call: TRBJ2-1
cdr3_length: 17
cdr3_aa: CSARGLAGRSSYNEQFF

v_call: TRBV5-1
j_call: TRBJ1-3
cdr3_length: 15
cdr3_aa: CASSGGTHQGNTIYF

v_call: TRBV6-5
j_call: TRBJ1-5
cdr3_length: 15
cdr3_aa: CASSYSNRPNQPQHF

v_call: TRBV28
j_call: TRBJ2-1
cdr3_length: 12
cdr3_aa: CASSQIVREQFF

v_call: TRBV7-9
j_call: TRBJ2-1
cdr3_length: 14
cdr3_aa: CASSQGGIYNEQFF

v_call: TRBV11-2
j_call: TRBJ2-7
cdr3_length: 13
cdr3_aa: CASSHGTYYEQYF

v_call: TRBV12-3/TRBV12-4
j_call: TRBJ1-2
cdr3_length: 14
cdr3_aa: CASSLDREAFGYTF

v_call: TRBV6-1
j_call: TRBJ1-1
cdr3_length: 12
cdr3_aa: CVTGGMNTEAFF

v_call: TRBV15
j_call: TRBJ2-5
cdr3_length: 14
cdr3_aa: CATRSRRGQETQYF

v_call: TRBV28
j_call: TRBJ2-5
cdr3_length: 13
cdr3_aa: CASSLRGQETQYF

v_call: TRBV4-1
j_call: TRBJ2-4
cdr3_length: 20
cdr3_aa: CASSHPGTSGRGRPQNIQYF

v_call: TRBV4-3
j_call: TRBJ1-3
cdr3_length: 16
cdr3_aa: CASSQVVGRGGNTIYF

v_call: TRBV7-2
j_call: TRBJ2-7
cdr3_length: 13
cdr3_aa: CASSLRQEYEQYF

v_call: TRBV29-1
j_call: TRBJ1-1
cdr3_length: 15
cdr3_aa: CSGEPGPNSITEAFF

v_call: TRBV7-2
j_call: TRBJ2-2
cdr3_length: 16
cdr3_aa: CASSLVPAEETGELFF

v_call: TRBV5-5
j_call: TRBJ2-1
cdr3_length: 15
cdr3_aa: CASAWTSGTYNEQFF

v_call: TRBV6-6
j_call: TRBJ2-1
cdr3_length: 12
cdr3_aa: CASSYRGDEQFF

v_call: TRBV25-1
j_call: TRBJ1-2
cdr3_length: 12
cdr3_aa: CASRDTAYGYTF